The present TCR beta chain was sequenced within a study of OX40 agonist ivuxolimab in advanced cancers. The protocol was immunoSEQ multiplex PCR, while the TCRdb copy is restricted to in-frame clones and leaves out a portion. The table lists 15,000 to 20,000 clones, roughly 78% of them singletons. The CDR3 runs 15 residues. With 3 bases removed from V and 0 bases from J, the gap between germline ends came to 11 bases. Germline CDR1 and CDR2: SGHVS and FNYEAQ. Here the sequenced sample was CD4+ or CD8+ T cells sorted from blood, taken in a trial of the OX40 agonist ivuxolimab. The receptor comes from an adult with an advanced solid tumor such as melanoma, head and neck, liver or kidney cancer. This chain links TRBV7-6 with TRBJ1-1; a possible D gene is TRBD1 (5 bases). The CDR3 nucleotides are TGTGCCAGCAGCTTTCCTTGGGGGATGAACACTGAAGCTTTCTTT. Translation gives CASSFPWGMNTEAFF.